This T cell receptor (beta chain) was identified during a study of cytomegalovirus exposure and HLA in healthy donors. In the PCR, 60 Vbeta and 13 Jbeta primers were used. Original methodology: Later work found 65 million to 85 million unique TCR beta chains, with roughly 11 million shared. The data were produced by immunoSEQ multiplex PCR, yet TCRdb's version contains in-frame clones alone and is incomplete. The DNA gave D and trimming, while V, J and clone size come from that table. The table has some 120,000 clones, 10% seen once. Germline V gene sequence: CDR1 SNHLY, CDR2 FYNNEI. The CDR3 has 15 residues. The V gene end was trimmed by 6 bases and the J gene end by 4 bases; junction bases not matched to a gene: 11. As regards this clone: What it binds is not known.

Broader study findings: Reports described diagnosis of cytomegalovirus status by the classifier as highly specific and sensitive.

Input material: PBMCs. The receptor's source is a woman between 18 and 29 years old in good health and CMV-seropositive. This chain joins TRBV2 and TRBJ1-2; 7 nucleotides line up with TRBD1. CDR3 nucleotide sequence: TGTGCCAGCAGCGGCCCAGAAGGGGGCGGCTATGGCTACACCTTC. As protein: CASSGPEGGGYGYTF.